The present TCR beta chain was sequenced within a study of shared clonotypes between healthy human individuals. Overall study results and limits: Generation probabilities were higher for clonotypes shared across all four sorted-subset donors than for unshared ones.

Comments on this clone: The antigen is undetermined.

Method: immunoSEQ multiplex PCR; TCRdb's copy keeps in-frame clones and lacks some. The table records roughly 890,000 clones, almost 95% of them present only once. The CDR3 sequence is 13 residues long. Germline values: CDR1 SGDLS, CDR2 YYNGEE. Trimming cost V 1 base and J 5 bases, with 9 bases left between them. Cells designated naive CD8 were CD45RO-negative and were positively selected for CCR7, with terminally differentiated effector memory CD45RA+ cells excluded. The clonotype originates from a young man in good health. Material: naive CD8+ T cells sorted from blood. This chain uses TRBV9 with TRBJ2-5; no clear D gene. CDR3 residues: CASSVNTVETQYF. Written as DNA, the CDR3 is TGTGCCAGCAGCGTAAACACCGTCGAGACCCAGTACTTC.